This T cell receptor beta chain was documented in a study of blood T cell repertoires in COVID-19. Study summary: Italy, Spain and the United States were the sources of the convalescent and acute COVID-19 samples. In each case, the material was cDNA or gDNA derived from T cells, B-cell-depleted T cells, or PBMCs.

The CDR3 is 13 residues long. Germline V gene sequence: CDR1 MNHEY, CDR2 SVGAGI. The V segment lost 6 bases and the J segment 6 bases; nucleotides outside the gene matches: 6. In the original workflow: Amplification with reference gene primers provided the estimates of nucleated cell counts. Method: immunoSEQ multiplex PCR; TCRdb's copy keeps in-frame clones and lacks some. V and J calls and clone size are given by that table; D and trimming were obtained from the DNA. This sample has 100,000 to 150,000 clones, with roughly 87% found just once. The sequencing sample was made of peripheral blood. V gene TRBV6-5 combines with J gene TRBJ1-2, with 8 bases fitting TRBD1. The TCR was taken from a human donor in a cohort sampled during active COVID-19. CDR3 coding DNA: TGTGCCAGCAGCCCCAGGGGGCTGGATGGCTACACCTTC. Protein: CASSPRGLDGYTF.